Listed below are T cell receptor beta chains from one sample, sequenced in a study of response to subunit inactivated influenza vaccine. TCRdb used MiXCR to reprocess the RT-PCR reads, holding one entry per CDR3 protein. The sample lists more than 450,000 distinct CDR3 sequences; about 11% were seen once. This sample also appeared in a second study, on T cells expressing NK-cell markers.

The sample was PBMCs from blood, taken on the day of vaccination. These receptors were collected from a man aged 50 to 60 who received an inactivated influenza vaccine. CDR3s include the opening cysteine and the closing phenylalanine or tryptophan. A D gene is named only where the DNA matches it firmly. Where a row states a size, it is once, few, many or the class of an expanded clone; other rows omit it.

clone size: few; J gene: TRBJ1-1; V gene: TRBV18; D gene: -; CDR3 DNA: TGTGCCAGCTCACCTCGAACAGGGAGCACTGAAGCTTTCTTT; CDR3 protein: CASSPRTGSTEAFF
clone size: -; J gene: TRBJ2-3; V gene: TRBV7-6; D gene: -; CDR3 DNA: TGTGCCAGCAGCTTTACAGGGAGCGCTGAGGCAGATACGCAGTATTTT; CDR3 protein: CASSFTGSAEADTQYF
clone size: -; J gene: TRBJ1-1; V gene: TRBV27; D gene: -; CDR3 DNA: TGTGCCAGCAGTTTTCGGGCAGGGTCTGAAGCTTTCTTT; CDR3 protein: CASSFRAGSEAFF
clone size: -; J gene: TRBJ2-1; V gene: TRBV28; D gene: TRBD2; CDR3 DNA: TGTGCCAGCAGTTTAGTCCTAGCGGGGAGACACAATGAGCAGTTCTTC; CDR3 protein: CASSLVLAGRHNEQFF
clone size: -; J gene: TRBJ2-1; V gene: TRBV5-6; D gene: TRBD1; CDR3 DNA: TGTGCCAGCAGCTCAGGGGGACAGGTCGGGAATGAGCAGTTCTTC; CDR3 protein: CASSSGGQVGNEQFF
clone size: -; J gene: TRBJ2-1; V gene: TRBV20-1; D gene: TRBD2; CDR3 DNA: TGCAGTCCTAGCGGGAGGGCCAACAATGAGCAGTTCTTC; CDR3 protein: CSPSGRANNEQFF
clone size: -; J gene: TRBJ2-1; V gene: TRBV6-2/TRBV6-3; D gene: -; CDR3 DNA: TGTGCCATCAAACCCGTTGAAGCCTACAATGAGCAGTTCTTC; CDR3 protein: CAIKPVEAYNEQFF
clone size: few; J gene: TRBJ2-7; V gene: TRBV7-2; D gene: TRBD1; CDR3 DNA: TGTGCCAGCAGCTTTAGGGAGCCCGGACAGGGAAGCGAGCAGTACTTC; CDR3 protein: CASSFREPGQGSEQYF
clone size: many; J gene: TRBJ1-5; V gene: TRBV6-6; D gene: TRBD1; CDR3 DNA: TGTGCCAGCAGACCCGACAGGGCGGGCAATCAGCCCCAGCATTTT; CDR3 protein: CASRPDRAGNQPQHF
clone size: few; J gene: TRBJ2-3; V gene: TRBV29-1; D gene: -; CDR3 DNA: TGCAGCGTCCACCACTCCGACCGAGCTAATACGCAGTATTTT; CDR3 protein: CSVHHSDRANTQYF
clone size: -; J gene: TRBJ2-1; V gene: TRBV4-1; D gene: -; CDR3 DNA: TGCGCCAGCAGCCAAGTTCCCTCGGACCACAATGAGCAGTTCTTC; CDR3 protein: CASSQVPSDHNEQFF
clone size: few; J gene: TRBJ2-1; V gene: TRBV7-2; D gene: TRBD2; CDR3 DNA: TGTGCCAGCAGCTTAGCGGGGACTAGCGGGAGGGCCAGTAATGAGCAGTTCTTC; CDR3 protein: CASSLAGTSGRASNEQFF
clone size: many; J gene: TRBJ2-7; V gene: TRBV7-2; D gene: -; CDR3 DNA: TGTGCCAGCAGCTTGACCCTCGCCGCAGTCGAGCAGTACTTC; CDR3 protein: CASSLTLAAVEQYF
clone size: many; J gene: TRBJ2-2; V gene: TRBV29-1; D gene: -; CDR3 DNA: TGCAGCGTTGGTCCGGGGAACGGGGAGCTGTTTTTT; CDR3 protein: CSVGPGNGELFF
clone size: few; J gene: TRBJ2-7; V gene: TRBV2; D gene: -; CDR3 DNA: TGTGCCAGCAGTCTCCCGGGCCCCTCCCTGAGCTCCTACGAGCAGTACTTC; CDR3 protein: CASSLPGPSLSSYEQYF
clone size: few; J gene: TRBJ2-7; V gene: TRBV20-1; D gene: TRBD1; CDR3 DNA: TGCAGTGCTAGTGCCAGGGGGTCCTACGAGCAGTACTTC; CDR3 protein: CSASARGSYEQYF
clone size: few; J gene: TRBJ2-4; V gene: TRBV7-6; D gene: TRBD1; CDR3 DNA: TGTGCCAGCAGCCCCCTACTCGGACAGGAAAAGACCAAAAACATTCAGTACTTC; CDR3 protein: CASSPLLGQEKTKNIQYF